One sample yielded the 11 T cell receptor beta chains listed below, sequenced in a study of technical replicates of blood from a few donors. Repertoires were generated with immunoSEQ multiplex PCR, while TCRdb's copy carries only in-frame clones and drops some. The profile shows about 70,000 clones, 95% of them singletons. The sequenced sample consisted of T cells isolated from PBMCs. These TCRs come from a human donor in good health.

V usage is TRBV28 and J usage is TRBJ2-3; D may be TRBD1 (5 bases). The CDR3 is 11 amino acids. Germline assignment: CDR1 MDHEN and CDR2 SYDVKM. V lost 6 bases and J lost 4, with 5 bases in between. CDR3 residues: CASRGADTQYF. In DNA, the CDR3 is TGTGCCAGCAGAGGGGCAGATACGCAGTATTTT.

This CDR3 reads CASSPPWDRESEAFF. The CDR3 DNA is TGCGCCAGCAGCCCACCTTGGGACAGGGAATCTGAAGCTTTCTTT. The chain links TRBV4-1 to TRBJ1-1; 9 bases are shared with TRBD1. V gave up 4 bases and J gave up 6 bases; unmatched junction bases: 9. The CDR3 length is 15 residues. Germline CDR1 MGHRA, CDR2 YSYEKL.

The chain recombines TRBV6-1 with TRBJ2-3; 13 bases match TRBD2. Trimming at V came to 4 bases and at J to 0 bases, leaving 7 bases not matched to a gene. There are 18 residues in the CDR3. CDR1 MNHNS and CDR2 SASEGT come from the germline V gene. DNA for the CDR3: TGTGCCAGCAGTGGCCTGGGGACTAGCGGGGCGAGCACAGATACGCAGTATTTT. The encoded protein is CASSGLGTSGASTDTQYF.

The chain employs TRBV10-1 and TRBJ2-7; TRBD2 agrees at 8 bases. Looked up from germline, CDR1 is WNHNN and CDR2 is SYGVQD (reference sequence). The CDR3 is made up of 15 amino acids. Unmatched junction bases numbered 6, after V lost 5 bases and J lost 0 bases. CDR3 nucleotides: TGCGCCAGCAGTATAGCGGGAAATAGCTCCTACGAGCAGTACTTC. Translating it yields CASSIAGNSSYEQYF.

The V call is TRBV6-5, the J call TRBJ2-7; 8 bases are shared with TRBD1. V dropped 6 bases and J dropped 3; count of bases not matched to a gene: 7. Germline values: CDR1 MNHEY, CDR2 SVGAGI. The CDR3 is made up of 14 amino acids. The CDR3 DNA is TGTGCCAGCAGCCGGACAGGGTCTTTCTACGAGCAGTACTTC. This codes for CASSRTGSFYEQYF.

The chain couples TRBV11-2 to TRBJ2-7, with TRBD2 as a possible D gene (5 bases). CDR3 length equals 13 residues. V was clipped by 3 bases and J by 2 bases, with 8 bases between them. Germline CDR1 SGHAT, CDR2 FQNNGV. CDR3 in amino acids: CASSFPGAYEQYF. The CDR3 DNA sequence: TGTGCCAGCAGCTTCCCCGGGGCCTACGAGCAGTACTTC.

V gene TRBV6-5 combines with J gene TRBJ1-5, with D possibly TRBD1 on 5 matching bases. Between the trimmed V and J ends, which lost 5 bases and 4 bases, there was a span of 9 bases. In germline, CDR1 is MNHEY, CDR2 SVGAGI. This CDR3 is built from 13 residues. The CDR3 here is CASSNGGNQPQHF. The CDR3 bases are TGTGCCAGCAGTAACGGGGGAAATCAGCCCCAGCATTTT.

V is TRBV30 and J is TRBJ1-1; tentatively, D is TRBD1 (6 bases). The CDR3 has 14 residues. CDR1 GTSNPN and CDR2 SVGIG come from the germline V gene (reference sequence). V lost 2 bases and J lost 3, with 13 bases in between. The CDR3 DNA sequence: TGTGCCTGGAGTATAGGGGGTCGGGACACTGAAGCTTTCTTT. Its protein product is CAWSIGGRDTEAFF. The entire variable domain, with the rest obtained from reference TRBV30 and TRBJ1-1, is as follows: SQTIHQWPATLVQPVGSPLSLECTVEGTSNPNLYWYRQAAGRGLQLLFYSVGIGQISSEVPQNLSASRPQDRQFILSSKKLLLSDSGFYLCAWSIGGRDTEAFFGQGTRLTVV.

The CDR3 protein is CASSETYGTAPLLSYEQYF. The DNA for the CDR3 is TGCGCCAGCAGTGAGACATATGGGACTGCACCTCTCCTCTCCTACGAGCAGTACTTC. The chain combines TRBV10-2 with TRBJ2-7, with a weak D call TRBD2 (6 bases). The CDR3 contains 19 residues. Looked up from germline, CDR1 is WSHSY and CDR2 is SAAADI. The V end was cut by 2 bases, the J end by 0 bases, with 23 bases between.

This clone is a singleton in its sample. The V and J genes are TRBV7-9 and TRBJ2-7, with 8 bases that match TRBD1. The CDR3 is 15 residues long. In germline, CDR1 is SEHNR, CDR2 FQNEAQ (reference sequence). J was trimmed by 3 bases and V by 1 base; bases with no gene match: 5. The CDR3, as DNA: TGTGCCAGCAGCTTAGTATCAGGGGGCAACTACGAGCAGTACTTC. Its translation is CASSLVSGGNYEQYF. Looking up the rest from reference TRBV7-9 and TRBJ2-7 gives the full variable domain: DTGVSQNPRHKITKRGQNVTFRCDPISEHNRLYWYRQTLGQGPEFLTYFQNEAQLEKSRLLSDRFSAERPKGSFSTLEIQRTEQGDSAMYLCASSLVSGGNYEQYFGPGTRLTVT.

The CDR3 spells CASSPNRYEQYF. Written as DNA, the CDR3 is TGTGCCAGCAGCCCGAACAGATACGAGCAGTACTTC. This chain uses TRBV7-6 with TRBJ2-7; D gene ambiguous. Trimming removed 5 bases at V and 4 bases at J, with 9 bases between. There are 12 residues in the CDR3. CDR1 SGHVS and CDR2 FNYEAQ come from the germline V gene.